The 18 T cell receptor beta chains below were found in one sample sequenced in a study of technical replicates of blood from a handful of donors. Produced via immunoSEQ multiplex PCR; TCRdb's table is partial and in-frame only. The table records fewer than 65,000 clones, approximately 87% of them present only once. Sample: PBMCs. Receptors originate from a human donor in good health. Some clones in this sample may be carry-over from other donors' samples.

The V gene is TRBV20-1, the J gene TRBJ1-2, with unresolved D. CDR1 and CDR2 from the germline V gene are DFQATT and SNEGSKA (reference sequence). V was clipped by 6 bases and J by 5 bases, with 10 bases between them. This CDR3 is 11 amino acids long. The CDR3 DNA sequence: TGCAGTGCGAGGGTCAGGTATGGCTACACCTTC. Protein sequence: CSARVRYGYTF.

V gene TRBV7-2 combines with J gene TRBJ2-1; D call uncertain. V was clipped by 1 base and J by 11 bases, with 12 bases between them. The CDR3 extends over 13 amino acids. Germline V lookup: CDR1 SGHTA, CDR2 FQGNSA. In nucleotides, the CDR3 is TGTGCCAGCAGCTTAGACGCCGGTATGCAGCAGTTCTTC. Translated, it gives CASSLDAGMQQFF.

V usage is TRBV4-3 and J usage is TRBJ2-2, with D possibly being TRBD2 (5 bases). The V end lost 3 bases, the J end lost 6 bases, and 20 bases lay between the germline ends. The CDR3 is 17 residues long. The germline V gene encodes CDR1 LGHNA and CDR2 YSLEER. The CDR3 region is CASSQPVGGSKAGELFF. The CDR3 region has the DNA TGCGCCAGCAGCCAGCCTGTTGGTGGGAGTAAAGCCGGGGAGCTGTTTTTT.

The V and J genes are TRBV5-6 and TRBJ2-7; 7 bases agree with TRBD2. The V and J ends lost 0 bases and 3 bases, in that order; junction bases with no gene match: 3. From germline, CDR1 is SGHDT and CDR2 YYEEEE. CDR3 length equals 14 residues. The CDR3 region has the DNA TGTGCCAGCAGCTTGGGGTGGGAGGGCTACGAGCAGTACTTC. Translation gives CASSLGWEGYEQYF.

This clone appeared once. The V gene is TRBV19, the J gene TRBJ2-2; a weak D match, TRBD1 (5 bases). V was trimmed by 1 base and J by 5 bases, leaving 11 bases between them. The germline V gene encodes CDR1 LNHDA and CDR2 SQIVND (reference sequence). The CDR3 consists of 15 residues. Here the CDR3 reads CASSIAQVWTGELFF. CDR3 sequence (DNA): TGTGCCAGTAGTATAGCACAGGTTTGGACCGGGGAGCTGTTTTTT. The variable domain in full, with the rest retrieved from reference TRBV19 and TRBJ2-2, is DGGITQSPKYLFRKEGQNVTLSCEQNLNHDAMYWYRQDPGQGLRLIYYSQIVNDFQKGDIAEGYSVSREKKESFPLTVTSAQKNPTAFYLCASSIAQVWTGELFFGEGSRLTVL.

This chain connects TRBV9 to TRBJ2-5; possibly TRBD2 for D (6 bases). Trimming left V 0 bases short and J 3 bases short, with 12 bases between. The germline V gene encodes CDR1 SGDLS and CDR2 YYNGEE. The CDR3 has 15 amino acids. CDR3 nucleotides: TGTGCCAGCAGCGTAGTGGGGGGACTCGAAGAGACCCAGTACTTC. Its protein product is CASSVVGGLEETQYF.

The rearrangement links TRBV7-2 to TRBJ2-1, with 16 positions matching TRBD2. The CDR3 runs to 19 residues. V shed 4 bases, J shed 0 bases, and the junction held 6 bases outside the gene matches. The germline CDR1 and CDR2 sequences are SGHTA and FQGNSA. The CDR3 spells CASSSPGLAGGSSYNEQFF. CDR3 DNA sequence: TGTGCCAGCAGCTCACCGGGACTAGCGGGAGGGAGCTCCTACAATGAGCAGTTCTTC.

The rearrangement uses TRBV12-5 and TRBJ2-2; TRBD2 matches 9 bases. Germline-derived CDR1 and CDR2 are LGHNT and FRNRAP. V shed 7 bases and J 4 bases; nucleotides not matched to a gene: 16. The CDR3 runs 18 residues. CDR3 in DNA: TGTGCTAGTGCCGGTTGGGTAGGGACTAGCCCGCCCACCGGGGAGCTGTTTTTT. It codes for CASAGWVGTSPPTGELFF.

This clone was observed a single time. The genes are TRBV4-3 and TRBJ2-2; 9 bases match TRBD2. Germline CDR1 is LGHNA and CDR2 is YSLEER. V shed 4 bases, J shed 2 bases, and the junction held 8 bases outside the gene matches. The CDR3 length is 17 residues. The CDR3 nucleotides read TGCGCCAGCAGCCGGGGGGCAGCGGGAGGCAACACCGGGGAGCTGTTTTTT. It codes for CASSRGAAGGNTGELFF.

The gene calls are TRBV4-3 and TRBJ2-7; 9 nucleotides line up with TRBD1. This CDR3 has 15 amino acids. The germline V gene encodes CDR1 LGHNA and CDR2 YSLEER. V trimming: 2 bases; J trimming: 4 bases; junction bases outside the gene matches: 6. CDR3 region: CASSQSRDRVYEQYF. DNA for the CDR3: TGCGCCAGCAGCCAAAGCCGGGACAGGGTGTACGAGCAGTACTTC.

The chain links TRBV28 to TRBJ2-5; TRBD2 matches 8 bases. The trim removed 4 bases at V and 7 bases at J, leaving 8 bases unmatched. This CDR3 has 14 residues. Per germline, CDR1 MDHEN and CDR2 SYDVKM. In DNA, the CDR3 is TGTGCCAGCAGTTCAGCGGGAGAAGTCGGGACCCAGTACTTC. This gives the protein CASSSAGEVGTQYF.

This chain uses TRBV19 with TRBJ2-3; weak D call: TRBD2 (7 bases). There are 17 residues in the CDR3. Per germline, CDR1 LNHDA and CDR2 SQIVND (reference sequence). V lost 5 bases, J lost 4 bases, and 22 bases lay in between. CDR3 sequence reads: CASSLGGARAGADTQYF. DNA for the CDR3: TGTGCCAGTAGTCTGGGGGGGGCCCGAGCAGGCGCAGATACGCAGTATTTT.

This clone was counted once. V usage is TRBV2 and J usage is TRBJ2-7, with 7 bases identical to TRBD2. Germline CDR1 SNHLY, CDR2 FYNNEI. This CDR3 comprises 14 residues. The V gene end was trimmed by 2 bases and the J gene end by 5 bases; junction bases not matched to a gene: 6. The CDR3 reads CASSESGGTDEQYF. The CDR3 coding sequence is TGTGCCAGCAGTGAATCCGGGGGGACTGACGAGCAGTACTTC.

CDR3 nucleotide sequence: TGTGCCAGCAGCTTCTCAGACTCTTTAACGTTCTTC. It is translated as CASSFSDSLTFF. V is TRBV11-3 and J is TRBJ2-1; D is ambiguous. This CDR3 is built from 12 residues. Germline assignment: CDR1 SGHNT and CDR2 YENEEA. V lost 3 bases and J lost 15, with 15 bases in between.

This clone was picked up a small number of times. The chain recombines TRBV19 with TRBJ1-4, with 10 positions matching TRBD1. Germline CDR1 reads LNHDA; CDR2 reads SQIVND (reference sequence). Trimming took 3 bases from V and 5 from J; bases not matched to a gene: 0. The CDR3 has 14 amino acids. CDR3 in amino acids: CASSMGQGNEKLFF. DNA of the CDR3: TGTGCCAGTAGTATGGGACAGGGGAATGAAAAACTGTTTTTT.

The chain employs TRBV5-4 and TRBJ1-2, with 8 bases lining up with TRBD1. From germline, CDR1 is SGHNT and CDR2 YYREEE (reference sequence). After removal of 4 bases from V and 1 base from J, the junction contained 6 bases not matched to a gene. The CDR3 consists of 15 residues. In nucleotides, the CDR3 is TGTGCCAGCAGCCAGCAGGGGGCCTTTAACTATGGCTACACCTTC. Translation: CASSQQGAFNYGYTF. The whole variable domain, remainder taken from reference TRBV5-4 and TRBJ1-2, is ETGVTQSPTHLIKTRGQQVTLRCSSQSGHNTVSWYQQALGQGPQFIFQYYREEENGRGNFPPRFSGLQFPNYSSELNVNALELDDSALYLCASSQQGAFNYGYTFGSGTRLTVV.

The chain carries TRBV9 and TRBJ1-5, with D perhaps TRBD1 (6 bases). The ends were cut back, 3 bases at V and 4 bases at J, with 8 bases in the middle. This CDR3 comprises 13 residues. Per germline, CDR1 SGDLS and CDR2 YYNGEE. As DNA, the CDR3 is TGTGCCAGCAGCGCTCAGGGGAATCAGCCCCAGCATTTT. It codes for CASSAQGNQPQHF.

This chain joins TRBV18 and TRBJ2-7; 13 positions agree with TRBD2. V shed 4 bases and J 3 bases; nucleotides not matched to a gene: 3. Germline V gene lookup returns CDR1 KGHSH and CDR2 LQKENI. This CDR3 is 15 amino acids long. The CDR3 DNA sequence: TGTGCCAGCTCACTCGGACTAGCGGGAGTCTACGAGCAGTACTTC. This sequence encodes CASSLGLAGVYEQYF.